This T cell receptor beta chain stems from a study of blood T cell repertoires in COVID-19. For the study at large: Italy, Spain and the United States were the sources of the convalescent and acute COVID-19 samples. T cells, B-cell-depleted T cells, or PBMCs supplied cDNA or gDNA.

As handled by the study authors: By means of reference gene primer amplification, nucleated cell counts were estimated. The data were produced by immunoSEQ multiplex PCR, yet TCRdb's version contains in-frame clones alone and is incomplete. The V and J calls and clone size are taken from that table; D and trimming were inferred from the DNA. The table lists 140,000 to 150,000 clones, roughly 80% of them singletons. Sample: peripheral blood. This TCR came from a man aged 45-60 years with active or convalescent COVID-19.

In nucleotides, the CDR3 is TGTGCCGGGGGGTCTAACTCCTACGAGCAGTACTTC. Amino acid sequence: CAGGSNSYEQYF. The rearrangement links TRBV28 to TRBJ2-7; D possibly corresponds to TRBD2 (6 bases). From germline, CDR1 is MDHEN and CDR2 SYDVKM. V shed 11 bases and J shed 0 bases, with 11 bases lying between them. CDR3 length: 12 residues.